Sequencing of this T cell receptor (beta chain) was carried out in a study of beta chain features in type 1 diabetes. Whole-study results and caveats: Within each of all four CD4+ subsets, Type 1 diabetes patients had TCRB CDR3s that were moderately but significantly shorter.

This clone was seen more than once but under ten times. Its antigen is unidentified. The entirety of the isolated RNA underwent reverse transcription, so expressed TCRB transcripts were sequenced. Only in-frame clones appear in the TCRdb table, and some are missing; sequencing was by immunoSEQ multiplex PCR. The profile shows around 340,000 clones, around 8.5% of them singletons. V lost 7 bases and J 2 bases, leaving 16 bases between the germline ends. The CDR3 contains 15 residues. The sample was central memory CD4+ T cells from blood. The origin of this receptor is a man in his thirties or forties with type 1 diabetes. The V gene is TRBV23-1, the J gene TRBJ2-3; D is possibly TRBD1 (6 bases). TRBV23-1 is labeled an ORF, and its function is uncertain. Written as DNA, the CDR3 is TGCGCCAGCAACCCTAGGACAGACTCCACAGATACGCAGTATTTT. Translating it yields CASNPRTDSTDTQYF.